This T cell receptor beta chain was sequenced during a study of CD8 T cells in ankylosing spondylitis (dated by TCRdb to about 2017). Regarding the research as a whole: To find TCR variants linked to disease, the study profiled T cell receptor beta repertoires in ankylosing spondylitis patients and healthy donors. In total, the full study cohort was made up of about 110 healthy donors and approximately 24 ankylosing spondylitis patients. Peripheral blood was sampled, and synovial fluid was also collected from ankylosing spondylitis patients.

The reads were generated on an Illumina HiSeq 2500. Quantitative 5'-RACE with molecular barcodes was the method used to prepare the TCR beta libraries. Concerning the study's data processing: Disease-linked TCR variants were identified with a new computational method built on a probabilistic model of VDJ rearrangement. TCRdb trimmed the raw reads at Q25, called clones with MiXCR and kept productive beta chains. Under each unique CDR3 protein, matching rows form one entry showing the most common genes and DNA. These V and J calls are TCRdb output, not the study's own analysis. This sample lists about 350,000 distinct CDR3 sequences; approximately 22% were detected once. Together, the top ten hold roughly 14% of the sample. This clonotype was counted a few times. It lacks a known antigen. With a much larger clone just one base away, this may be a read error. Study-wide conclusions, independent of this receptor: Some of the motif variants had been reported before in the synovial fluid and blood of reactive arthritis patients, a finding that suggests common disease-initiation mechanisms. A TCR beta motif made up of several highly homologous amino acid variants appeared to be characteristic of blood from ankylosing spondylitis patients. Significant enrichment of the disease-linked clones was reported in matched synovial fluid samples from ankylosing spondylitis patients. A CD8+ phenotype was shown by the disease-linked clones, which were found at relatively low frequencies in peripheral blood.

The CDR3 runs 13 amino acids, cysteine and phenylalanine included. Only the CDR3 part of the read is kept: 39 bases, read in frame from the first base. Via the germline V gene, CDR1 is MNHEY and CDR2 SVGAGI. Trimming takes 4 bases from V and 1 base from J, and the germline ends sit 4 bases apart. Specimen: blood, either unsorted or a sorted T cell fraction (not recorded which). The rearrangement combines TRBV6-5 with TRBJ2-2, with no confidently assigned D gene. This sequence originates from a male donor with ankylosing spondylitis or in good health (not recorded which). The DNA sequence is given as TGTGCCAGCAGTTCCGTGAACACCGGGGAGCTGTTTTTT. The translation is CASSSVNTGELFF.